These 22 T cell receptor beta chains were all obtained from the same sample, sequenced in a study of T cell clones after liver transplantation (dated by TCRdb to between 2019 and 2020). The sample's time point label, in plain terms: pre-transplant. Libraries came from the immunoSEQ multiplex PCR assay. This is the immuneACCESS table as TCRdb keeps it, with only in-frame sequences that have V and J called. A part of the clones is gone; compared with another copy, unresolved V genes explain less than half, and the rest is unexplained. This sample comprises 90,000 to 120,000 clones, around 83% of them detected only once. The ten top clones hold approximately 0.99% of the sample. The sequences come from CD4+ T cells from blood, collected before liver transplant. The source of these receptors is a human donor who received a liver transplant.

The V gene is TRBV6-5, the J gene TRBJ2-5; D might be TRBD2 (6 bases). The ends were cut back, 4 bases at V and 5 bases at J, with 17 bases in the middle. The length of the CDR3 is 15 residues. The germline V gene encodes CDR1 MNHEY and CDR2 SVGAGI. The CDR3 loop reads CASSSMLGGGETQYF. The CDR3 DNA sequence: TGTGCCAGCAGTTCGATGCTCGGGGGTGGGGAGACCCAGTACTTC.

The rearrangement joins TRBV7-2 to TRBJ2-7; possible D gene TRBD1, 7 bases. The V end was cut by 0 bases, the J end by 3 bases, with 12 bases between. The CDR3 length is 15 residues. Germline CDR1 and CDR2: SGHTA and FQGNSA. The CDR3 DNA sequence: TGTGCCAGCAGCTTAGCGTACCAGGGGGGCTACGAGCAGTACTTC. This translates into CASSLAYQGGYEQYF.

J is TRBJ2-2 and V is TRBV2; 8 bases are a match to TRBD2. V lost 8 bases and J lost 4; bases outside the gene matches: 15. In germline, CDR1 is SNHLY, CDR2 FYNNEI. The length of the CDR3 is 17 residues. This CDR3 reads CASSPLRAGGVTGELFF. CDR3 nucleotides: TGTGCCAGCTCACCCCTCCGGGCGGGAGGAGTCACCGGGGAGCTGTTTTTT.

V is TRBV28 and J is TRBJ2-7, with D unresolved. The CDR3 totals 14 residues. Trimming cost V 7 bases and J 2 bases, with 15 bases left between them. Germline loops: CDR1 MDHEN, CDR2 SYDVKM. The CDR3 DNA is TGTGCCAGCACCTTGCCCCGGGCCCCCTACGAGCAGTACTTC. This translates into CASTLPRAPYEQYF.

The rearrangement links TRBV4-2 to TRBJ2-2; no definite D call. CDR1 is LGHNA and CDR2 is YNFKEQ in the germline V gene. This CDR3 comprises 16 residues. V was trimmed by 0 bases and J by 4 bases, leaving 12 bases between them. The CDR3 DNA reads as TGTGCCAGCAGCCAAGATCCGGGCCCTGGCACCGGGGAGCTGTTTTTT. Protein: CASSQDPGPGTGELFF.

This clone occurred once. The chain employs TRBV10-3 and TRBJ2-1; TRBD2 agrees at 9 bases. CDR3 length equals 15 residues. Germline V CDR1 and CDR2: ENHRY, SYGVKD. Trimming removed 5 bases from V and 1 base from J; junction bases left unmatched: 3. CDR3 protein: CAISQSGGSYNEQFF. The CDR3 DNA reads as TGTGCCATCAGTCAAAGCGGGGGGTCCTACAATGAGCAGTTCTTC.

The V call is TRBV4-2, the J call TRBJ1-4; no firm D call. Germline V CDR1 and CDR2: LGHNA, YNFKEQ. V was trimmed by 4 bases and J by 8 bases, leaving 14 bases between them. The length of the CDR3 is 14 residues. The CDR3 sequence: CASSPDKGGEKLFF. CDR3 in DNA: TGTGCCAGCAGCCCTGATAAGGGAGGGGAAAAACTGTTTTTT.

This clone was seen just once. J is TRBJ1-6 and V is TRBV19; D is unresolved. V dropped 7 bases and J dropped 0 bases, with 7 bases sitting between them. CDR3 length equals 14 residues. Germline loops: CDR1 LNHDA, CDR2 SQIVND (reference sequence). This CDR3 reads CASTVSSYNSPLHF. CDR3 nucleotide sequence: TGTGCCAGTACAGTAAGCTCCTATAATTCACCCCTCCACTTT. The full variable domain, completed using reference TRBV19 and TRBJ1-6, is DGGITQSPKYLFRKEGQNVTLSCEQNLNHDAMYWYRQDPGQGLRLIYYSQIVNDFQKGDIAEGYSVSREKKESFPLTVTSAQKNPTAFYLCASTVSSYNSPLHFGNGTRLTVT.

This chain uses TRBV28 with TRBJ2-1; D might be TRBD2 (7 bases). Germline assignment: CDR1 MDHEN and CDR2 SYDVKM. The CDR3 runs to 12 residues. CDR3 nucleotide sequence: TGTGCAGGGGGTCTGGGAGGGAATGAGCAGTTCTTC. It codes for CAGGLGGNEQFF.

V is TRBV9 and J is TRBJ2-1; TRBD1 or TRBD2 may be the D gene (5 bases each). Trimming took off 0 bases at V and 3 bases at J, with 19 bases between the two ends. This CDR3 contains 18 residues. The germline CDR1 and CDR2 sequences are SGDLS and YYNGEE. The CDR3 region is CASSVVGLGLAGYNEQFF. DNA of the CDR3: TGTGCCAGCAGCGTAGTAGGGCTGGGGCTAGCTGGCTACAATGAGCAGTTCTTC.

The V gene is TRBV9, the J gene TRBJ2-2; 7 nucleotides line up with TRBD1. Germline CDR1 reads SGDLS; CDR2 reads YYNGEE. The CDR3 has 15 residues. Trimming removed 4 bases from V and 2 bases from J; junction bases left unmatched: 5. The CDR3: CASSRRDRNTGELFF. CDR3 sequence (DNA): TGTGCCAGCAGCCGCCGGGACAGAAACACCGGGGAGCTGTTTTTT.

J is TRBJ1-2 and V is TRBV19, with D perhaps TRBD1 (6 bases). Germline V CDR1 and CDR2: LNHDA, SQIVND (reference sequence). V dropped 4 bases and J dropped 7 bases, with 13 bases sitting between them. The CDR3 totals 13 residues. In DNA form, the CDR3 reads TGTGCCAGTAGTAGGGGGGGCGATTTTGGCTACACCTTC. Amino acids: CASSRGGDFGYTF.

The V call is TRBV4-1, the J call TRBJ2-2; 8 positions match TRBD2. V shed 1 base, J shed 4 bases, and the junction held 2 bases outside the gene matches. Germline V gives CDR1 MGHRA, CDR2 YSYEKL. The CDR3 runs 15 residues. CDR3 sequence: CASSQGGGFTGELFF. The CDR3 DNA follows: TGCGCCAGCAGCCAAGGCGGGGGGTTCACCGGGGAGCTGTTTTTT.

The CDR3 nucleotides read TGTGCCAGTAGCCCGGACAATCCGTTGAACGAGCAGTACTTC. Its translation is CASSPDNPLNEQYF. The chain uses TRBV19 and TRBJ2-7; D may be TRBD1 (5 bases). The CDR3 is 14 residues long. With 6 bases removed from V and 5 bases from J, the gap between germline ends came to 17 bases. Germline-derived CDR1 and CDR2 are LNHDA and SQIVND (reference sequence).

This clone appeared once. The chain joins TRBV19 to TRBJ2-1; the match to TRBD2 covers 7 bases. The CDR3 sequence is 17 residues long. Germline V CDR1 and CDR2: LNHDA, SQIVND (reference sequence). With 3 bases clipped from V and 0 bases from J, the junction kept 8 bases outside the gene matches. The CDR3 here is CASSISSRGSSYNEQFF. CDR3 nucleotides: TGTGCCAGTAGTATTTCCTCGCGGGGGAGCTCCTACAATGAGCAGTTCTTC.

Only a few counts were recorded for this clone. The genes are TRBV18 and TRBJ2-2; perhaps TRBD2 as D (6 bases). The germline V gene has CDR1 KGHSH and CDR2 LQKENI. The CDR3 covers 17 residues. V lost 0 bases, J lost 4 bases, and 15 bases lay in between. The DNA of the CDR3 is TGTGCCAGCTCACCACCGCAGGGAGGTAAAGGCACCGGGGAGCTGTTTTTT. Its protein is CASSPPQGGKGTGELFF. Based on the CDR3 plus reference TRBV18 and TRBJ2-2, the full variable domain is NAGVMQNPRHLVRRRGQEARLRCSPMKGHSHVYWYRQLPEEGLKFMVYLQKENIIDESGMPKERFSAEFPKEGPSILRIQQVVRGDSAAYFCASSPPQGGKGTGELFFGEGSRLTVL.

CDR3 protein: CASSSQGANEQFF. In DNA, the CDR3 is TGTGCCAGCAGTTCGCAGGGGGCCAATGAGCAGTTCTTC. The chain employs TRBV6-5 and TRBJ2-1; 8 bases map to TRBD1. V was pared by 4 bases and J by 6 bases, with 2 bases of the junction left unmatched. Germline V gene lookup returns CDR1 MNHEY and CDR2 SVGAGI. The CDR3 totals 13 residues.

CDR3 loop: CASSTDRERETQYF. The CDR3 coding sequence is TGTGCCAGCAGCACCGACAGGGAGCGAGAGACCCAGTACTTC. J is TRBJ2-5 and V is TRBV2; the match to TRBD1 covers 7 bases. Trimming removed 6 bases from V and 4 bases from J; junction bases left unmatched: 8. CDR1 and CDR2 (germline): SNHLY, FYNNEI. CDR3 size: 14 residues.

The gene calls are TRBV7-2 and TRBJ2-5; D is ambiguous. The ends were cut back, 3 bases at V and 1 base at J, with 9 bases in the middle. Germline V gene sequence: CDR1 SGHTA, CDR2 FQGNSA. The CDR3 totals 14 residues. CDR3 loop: CASSFGRSQETQYF. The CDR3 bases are TGTGCCAGCAGCTTTGGAAGGTCCCAAGAGACCCAGTACTTC.

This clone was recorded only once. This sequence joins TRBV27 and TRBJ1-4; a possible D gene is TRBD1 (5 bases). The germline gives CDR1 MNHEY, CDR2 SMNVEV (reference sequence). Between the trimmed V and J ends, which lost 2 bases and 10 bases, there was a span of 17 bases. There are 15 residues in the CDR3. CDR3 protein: CASSLQQGGGRKLFF. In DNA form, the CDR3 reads TGTGCCAGCAGTTTACAGCAGGGAGGTGGCAGAAAACTGTTTTTT.

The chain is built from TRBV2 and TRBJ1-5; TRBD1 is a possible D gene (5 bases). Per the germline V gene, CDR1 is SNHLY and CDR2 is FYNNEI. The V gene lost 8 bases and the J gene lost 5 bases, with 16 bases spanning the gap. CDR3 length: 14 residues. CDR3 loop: CASGGTRAYQPQHF. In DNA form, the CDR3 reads TGTGCCAGCGGGGGGACCAGGGCCTATCAGCCCCAGCATTTT.

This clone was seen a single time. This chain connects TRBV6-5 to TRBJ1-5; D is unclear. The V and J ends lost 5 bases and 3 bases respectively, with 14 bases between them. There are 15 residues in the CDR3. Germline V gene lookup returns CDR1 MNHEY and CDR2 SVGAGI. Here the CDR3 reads CASSNHKGVNQPQHF. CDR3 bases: TGTGCCAGCAGTAACCACAAGGGTGTCAATCAGCCCCAGCATTTT.